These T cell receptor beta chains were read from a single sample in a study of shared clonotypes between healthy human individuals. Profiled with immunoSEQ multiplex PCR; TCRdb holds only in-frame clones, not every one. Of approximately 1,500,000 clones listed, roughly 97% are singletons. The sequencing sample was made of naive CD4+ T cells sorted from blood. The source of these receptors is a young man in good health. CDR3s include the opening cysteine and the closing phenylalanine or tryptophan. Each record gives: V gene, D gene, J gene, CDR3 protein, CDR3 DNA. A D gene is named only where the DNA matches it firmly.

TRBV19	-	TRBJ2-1	CASKSSGLSYNEQFF	TGTGCCAGTAAATCCAGCGGGTTGTCCTACAATGAGCAGTTCTTC
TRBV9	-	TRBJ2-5	CASSGKGAGETQYF	TGTGCCAGCAGCGGGAAAGGGGCGGGAGAGACCCAGTACTTC
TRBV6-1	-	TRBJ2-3	CASSGWIADTQYF	TGTGCCAGCAGTGGGTGGATCGCAGATACGCAGTATTTT
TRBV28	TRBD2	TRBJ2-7	CASSRRLAGDYEQYF	TGTGCCAGCAGTCGACGACTAGCGGGGGATTACGAGCAGTACTTC
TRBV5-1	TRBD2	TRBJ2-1	CASSLVVAGGNEQFF	TGCGCCAGCAGCTTGGTGGTAGCGGGAGGCAATGAGCAGTTCTTC
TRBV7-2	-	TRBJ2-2	CASSFLAPGFANTGELFF	TGTGCCAGCAGCTTCCTAGCGCCCGGATTCGCGAACACCGGGGAGCTGTTTTTT
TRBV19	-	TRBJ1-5	CASNEGRVSQPQHF	TGTGCCAGTAACGAGGGAAGGGTGTCTCAGCCCCAGCATTTT
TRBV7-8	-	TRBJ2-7	CASSLALGRYEQYF	TGTGCCAGCAGCTTAGCATTGGGTCGATACGAGCAGTACTTC
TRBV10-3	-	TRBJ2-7	CAIRDGISRYEQYF	TGTGCCATCAGGGACGGAATTTCACGCTACGAGCAGTACTTC
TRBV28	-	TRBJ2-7	CASTLLVSTSEQYF	TGTGCCAGCACTCTTTTGGTGTCTACGTCCGAGCAGTACTTC
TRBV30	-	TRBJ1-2	CAWSARGPYGYTF	TGTGCCTGGAGTGCCCGGGGGCCATATGGCTACACCTTC
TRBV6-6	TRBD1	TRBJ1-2	CASREPGQGHGYTF	TGTGCCAGCAGAGAACCGGGACAGGGGCATGGCTACACCTTC